The clone carrying this TCR beta chain has just one count. Antigen: not known. The J segment lost 3 bases and the V segment lost 2 bases, leaving 8 bases of the junction unmatched. CDR3 length: 17 residues. Germline V CDR1 and CDR2: LGHNA, YSLEER. This sample is drawn from a study of graft-versus-host responses after intestinal transplantation. Whole-study context: Recipients across the board were started on anti-thymocyte globulin induction, then kept on tacrolimus and steroids for about 3 years.

The assay was immunoSEQ multiplex PCR, and TCRdb's table has in-frame clones only and misses some. The sample shows about 110,000 clones, just under 95% of them seen only once. The clonotype originates from a human donor who was the organ donor for an intestinal transplant. The sequences come from unstimulated CD8+ T cells sorted from spleen or lymph node cells, collected before transplant. The rearrangement links TRBV4-3 to TRBJ2-7; 12 positions match TRBD2. The CDR3 bases are TGCGCCAGCAGCCAATGGCCGACTAGCGGGAGATTCTACGAGCAGTACTTC. This sequence encodes CASSQWPTSGRFYEQYF.